These T cell receptor beta chains were read from a single sample in a study of blood T cell repertoires in COVID-19. Assay: immunoSEQ multiplex PCR; the TCRdb copy retains only in-frame clones and omits some. The sample contains 160,000 or so clones, roughly 77% of which appear only once. Sample: peripheral blood. These receptors all stem from a human donor in a cohort sampled during active COVID-19. Both conserved end residues are trimmed from each CDR3. Fields, in order: clone size, J gene, V gene, CDR3 protein. Expanded clones get a size class; other rows say once, few or many, or leave the size out.

>NA|TRBJ1-5|TRBV11-2
ASKTWGGPQH
>NA|TRBJ2-5|TRBV9
ASSVGAGLTQY
>once|TRBJ2-1|TRBV11-2
ASSLGTINEQF
>once|TRBJ2-3|TRBV7-3
ASSSFFGPKDTQY
>NA|TRBJ2-5|TRBV19
ASRGMGGRTYQETQY
>NA|TRBJ2-3|TRBV7-2
ASSLTPSVVDTQY
>NA|TRBJ2-3|TRBV10-3
AIRKGLAGEDTQY
>NA|TRBJ2-7|TRBV7-6
ASSLFLGGKDEQY
>NA|TRBJ1-2|TRBV27
ASSKNRGRGGYT
>few|TRBJ2-3|TRBV6-5
ASSYDRETDTQY
>NA|TRBJ1-1|TRBV29-1
SVGDRRTAF
>NA|TRBJ1-1|TRBV2
ASSKLMQGGTEAF
>NA|TRBJ2-7|TRBV18
ASSPLGQGADEQY
>NA|TRBJ2-5|TRBV28
ASSSGGGLAQETQY
>NA|TRBJ2-7|TRBV28
ASSSSGRGSYEQY
>NA|TRBJ2-7|TRBV11-2
ASSLGNLAGGSSEQY
>NA|TRBJ1-6|TRBV5-4
ASSLVAGAEPLH
>NA|TRBJ1-5|TRBV4-3
ASSQDGGRDQPQH
>once|TRBJ2-2|TRBV7-9
ASRQTSGSTGELF
>few|TRBJ2-7|TRBV28
ASEDRVEYEQY
>NA|TRBJ2-5|TRBV7-2
ASSLGLFPGGEETQY
>NA|TRBJ2-1|TRBV4-3
ASSQDSGVDYNEQF
>NA|TRBJ2-7|TRBV18
ASSPAGGEQY
>NA|TRBJ1-5|TRBV4-3
ASSQETGIIQPQH
>NA|TRBJ2-5|TRBV6-5
ASSRGLDQETQY
>NA|TRBJ1-5|TRBV16
ASSLLVQPQH
>NA|TRBJ2-3|TRBV18
ASSPPRGTGGRKITDTQY
>NA|TRBJ2-5|TRBV6-5
ASSRTGPETQY
>NA|TRBJ1-5|TRBV30
AWSEQGNQPQH
>NA|TRBJ2-7|TRBV19
ASSADRFSYEQY
>NA|TRBJ2-7|TRBV19
ASSKGLAGVNEQY
>NA|TRBJ2-7|TRBV29-1
SVEAGQGYEQY
>NA|TRBJ2-7|TRBV11-2
ASSLGTATTYEQY
>NA|TRBJ2-3|TRBV2
ASSDPQRGDTDTQY
>NA|TRBJ2-1|TRBV29-1
SVEDAGQPNEQF
>NA|TRBJ2-6|TRBV29-1
SVYGAGGPGANVLT
>NA|TRBJ1-6|TRBV10-3
ATRYQQGRSPLH
>NA|TRBJ1-2|TRBV30
AWSVRGTGVYGYT
>many|TRBJ1-2|TRBV5-1
ASSLEQGPYYGYT
>NA|TRBJ2-3|TRBV30
AWSEGLADTDTQY
>NA|TRBJ2-2|TRBV15
ATSLGTGFVAGELF
>NA|TRBJ2-1|TRBV11-2
ASSLGSLAGAQGNEQF
>NA|TRBJ1-2|TRBV10-3
AISESGQPNYGYT
>NA|TRBJ1-1|TRBV6-2/TRBV6-3
ASSGTQGNTEAF
>few|TRBJ2-3|TRBV18
ASSGTSGGSTDTQY
>NA|TRBJ2-5|TRBV7-7
ASSQQGRGGGETQY
>NA|TRBJ2-4|TRBV20-1
SASPSGRTGKNIQY
>NA|TRBJ2-7|TRBV6-5
ASSYSRGAYEQY
>NA|TRBJ2-5|TRBV15
ATSSPGLASFWETQY
>many|TRBJ2-1|TRBV29-1
SVTLAGVREQF
>few|TRBJ2-6|TRBV19
ASRQGASGANVLT
>NA|TRBJ2-7|TRBV9
ASSVDLLSYEQY
>once|TRBJ2-3|TRBV11-2
ASSSRLVDTQY
>once|TRBJ1-5|TRBV27
ASSLNRGGQPQH
>NA|TRBJ2-1|TRBV27
ASRPYTSGPHNEQF
>NA|TRBJ2-1|TRBV7-2
ASSLAGLGGEQF
>NA|TRBJ2-1|TRBV19
ASSPRLAGVPYNEQF